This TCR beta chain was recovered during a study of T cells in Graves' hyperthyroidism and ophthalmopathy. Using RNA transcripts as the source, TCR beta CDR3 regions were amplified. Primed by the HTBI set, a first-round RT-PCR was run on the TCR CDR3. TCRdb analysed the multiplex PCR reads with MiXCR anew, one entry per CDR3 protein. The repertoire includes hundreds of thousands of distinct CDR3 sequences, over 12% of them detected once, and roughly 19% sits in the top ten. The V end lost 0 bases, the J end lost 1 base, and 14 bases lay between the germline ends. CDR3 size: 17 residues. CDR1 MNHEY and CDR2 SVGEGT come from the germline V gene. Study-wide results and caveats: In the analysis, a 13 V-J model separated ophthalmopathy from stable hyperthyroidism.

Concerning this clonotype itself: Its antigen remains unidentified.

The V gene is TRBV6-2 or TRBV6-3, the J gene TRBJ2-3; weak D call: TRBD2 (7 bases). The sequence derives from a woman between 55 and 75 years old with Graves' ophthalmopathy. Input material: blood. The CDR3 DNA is TGTGCCAGCAGTTACTCCTCGGGGGGCCTTCGCACAGATACGCAGTATTTT. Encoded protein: CASSYSSGGLRTDTQYF.